This is a list of T cell receptor beta chains from one sample in a study of cytomegalovirus exposure and HLA in healthy donors. Profiling relied on immunoSEQ multiplex PCR, and the TCRdb table lists in-frame clones only, not all of them. Of 110,000 to 150,000 clones in the sample, approximately 90% were seen once. The sequenced sample was PBMCs. All receptors come from a woman in her 30s in good health and CMV-seropositive. The CDR3 runs from the conserved cysteine through the conserved F or W. A D gene is named only where the DNA matches it firmly. The size entry is marked missing in some rows and otherwise reads once, few, many or a size class.

CDR3aa: CASRTDRLSGYTF
CDR3nt: TGTGCCAGCAGGACGGACAGGTTAAGTGGCTACACCTTC
d_gene: TRBD1
abundance: .
v_gene: TRBV6-1
j_gene: TRBJ1-2

CDR3aa: CASSVAGAYEQYF
CDR3nt: TGTGCCAGCAGCGTAGCGGGAGCTTACGAGCAGTACTTC
d_gene: TRBD2
abundance: .
v_gene: TRBV6-1
j_gene: TRBJ2-7

CDR3aa: CASSEEAVGELFF
CDR3nt: TGTGCCAGCAGTGAGGAAGCGGTCGGGGAGCTGTTTTTT
d_gene: .
abundance: .
v_gene: TRBV2
j_gene: TRBJ2-2

CDR3aa: CASSPDRRETQYF
CDR3nt: TGCGCCAGCAGCCCTGACAGGCGAGAGACCCAGTACTTC
d_gene: .
abundance: .
v_gene: TRBV5-1
j_gene: TRBJ2-5

CDR3aa: CASSQDPQRTGYGYTF
CDR3nt: TGCGCCAGCAGCCAAGATCCACAAAGGACAGGGTATGGCTACACCTTC
d_gene: TRBD1
abundance: .
v_gene: TRBV4-1
j_gene: TRBJ1-2

CDR3aa: CASSAVDRVNTEAFF
CDR3nt: TGTGCCAGCAGCGCCGTGGACAGGGTAAACACTGAAGCTTTCTTT
d_gene: TRBD1
abundance: .
v_gene: TRBV13
j_gene: TRBJ1-1

CDR3aa: CASSSGGGAGGYTF
CDR3nt: TGTGCCAGCAGTTCCGGAGGGGGCGCGGGTGGCTACACCTTC
d_gene: TRBD1
abundance: .
v_gene: TRBV27
j_gene: TRBJ1-2

CDR3aa: CASSLYQTTSYNEQFF
CDR3nt: TGTGCCAGCAGCTTATATCAGACTACATCCTACAATGAGCAGTTCTTC
d_gene: .
abundance: .
v_gene: TRBV7-9
j_gene: TRBJ2-1

CDR3aa: CASRTGTGADGYTF
CDR3nt: TGTGCCAGTAGGACCGGGACAGGGGCGGATGGCTACACCTTC
d_gene: TRBD1
abundance: .
v_gene: TRBV19
j_gene: TRBJ1-2

CDR3aa: CASSLLSLSGNTIYF
CDR3nt: TGTGCCAGCTCGCTTCTAAGCTTATCTGGAAACACCATATATTTT
d_gene: .
abundance: .
v_gene: TRBV28
j_gene: TRBJ1-3

CDR3aa: CASSQAGTRYEQYF
CDR3nt: TGCGCCAGCAGCCAAGCGGGAACTAGGTACGAGCAGTACTTC
d_gene: .
abundance: .
v_gene: TRBV4-1
j_gene: TRBJ2-7

CDR3aa: CASIRSRGRGPTTQYF
CDR3nt: TGTGCCAGCATCAGGTCTAGAGGGCGGGGCCCAACAACCCAGTACTTC
d_gene: .
abundance: .
v_gene: TRBV2
j_gene: TRBJ2-5

CDR3aa: CASSVGLAANQETQYF
CDR3nt: TGTGCCAGCAGCGTAGGACTAGCGGCAAACCAAGAGACCCAGTACTTC
d_gene: TRBD2
abundance: .
v_gene: TRBV9
j_gene: TRBJ2-5

CDR3aa: CASSTSRDREYPEAFF
CDR3nt: TGTGCCAGCAGCACCAGCCGGGACAGGGAATACCCTGAAGCTTTCTTT
d_gene: TRBD1
abundance: .
v_gene: TRBV11-2
j_gene: TRBJ1-1

CDR3aa: CASSGGTSGRRNEQFF
CDR3nt: TGTGCCAGCAGTGGGGGGACTAGCGGGAGAAGGAATGAGCAGTTCTTC
d_gene: TRBD2
abundance: .
v_gene: TRBV6-4
j_gene: TRBJ2-1

CDR3aa: CATSRRDTQYF
CDR3nt: TGTGCCACCAGCAGGAGGGATACGCAGTATTTT
d_gene: .
abundance: .
v_gene: TRBV15
j_gene: TRBJ2-3

CDR3aa: CASSEAPSGGYSYNEQFF
CDR3nt: TGTGCCAGCAGTGAAGCCCCTAGCGGGGGGTATTCCTACAATGAGCAGTTCTTC
d_gene: TRBD2
abundance: once
v_gene: TRBV6-1
j_gene: TRBJ2-1

CDR3aa: CASSLSLAGTGELFF
CDR3nt: TGTGCCAGCAGCTTGAGCCTAGCGGGCACCGGGGAGCTGTTTTTT
d_gene: TRBD2
abundance: .
v_gene: TRBV5-4
j_gene: TRBJ2-2

CDR3aa: CASSYSSGAFENIQYF
CDR3nt: TGTGCCAGCAGTTACTCGAGCGGGGCTTTCGAAAACATTCAGTACTTC
d_gene: TRBD2
abundance: .
v_gene: TRBV6-6
j_gene: TRBJ2-4

CDR3aa: CASSATSGRAYEQYF
CDR3nt: TGTGCCAGTAGCGCCACTAGCGGGAGGGCCTACGAGCAGTACTTC
d_gene: TRBD2
abundance: few
v_gene: TRBV19
j_gene: TRBJ2-7

CDR3aa: CASSLAGRSPLHF
CDR3nt: TGCGCCAGCAGCTTGGCAGGGCGCTCACCCCTCCACTTT
d_gene: .
abundance: once
v_gene: TRBV5-1
j_gene: TRBJ1-6

CDR3aa: CASSQVTAGGTEAFF
CDR3nt: TGCGCCAGCAGCCAAGTGACCGCGGGGGGCACTGAAGCTTTCTTT
d_gene: .
abundance: few
v_gene: TRBV4-1
j_gene: TRBJ1-1

CDR3aa: CASSPSPNLNYEQYF
CDR3nt: TGTGCCAGCAGTCCCTCCCCGAACTTGAACTACGAGCAGTACTTC
d_gene: .
abundance: .
v_gene: TRBV28
j_gene: TRBJ2-7

CDR3aa: CASSDLLTGYGYTF
CDR3nt: TGTGCCAGCAGTGACCTACTGACAGGGTATGGCTACACCTTC
d_gene: TRBD1
abundance: .
v_gene: TRBV6-1
j_gene: TRBJ1-2

CDR3aa: CASSLWRPPTQYF
CDR3nt: TGTGCCAGCAGTTTATGGCGCCCACCGACCCAGTACTTC
d_gene: .
abundance: few
v_gene: TRBV28
j_gene: TRBJ2-5

CDR3aa: CASSLGGTGTNYGYTF
CDR3nt: TGTGCCAGCAGCTTGGGGGGGACAGGAACTAACTATGGCTACACCTTC
d_gene: TRBD1
abundance: .
v_gene: TRBV5-5
j_gene: TRBJ1-2

CDR3aa: CASSPGGGRAYNEQFF
CDR3nt: TGTGCCAGCAGTCCGGGGGGCGGGAGGGCCTACAATGAGCAGTTCTTC
d_gene: TRBD2
abundance: few
v_gene: TRBV11-3
j_gene: TRBJ2-1

CDR3aa: CSVEKPDSQETQYF
CDR3nt: TGCAGCGTCGAAAAACCGGACAGTCAAGAGACCCAGTACTTC
d_gene: .
abundance: .
v_gene: TRBV29-1
j_gene: TRBJ2-5

CDR3aa: CASSPRLAGGPNVETQYF
CDR3nt: TGTGCCAGCAGCCCACGACTAGCGGGGGGACCCAATGTGGAGACCCAGTACTTC
d_gene: TRBD2
abundance: .
v_gene: TRBV4-2
j_gene: TRBJ2-5

CDR3aa: CASSLGTGNYGYTF
CDR3nt: TGTGCCAGCAGTCTCGGGACAGGGAACTATGGCTACACCTTC
d_gene: TRBD1
abundance: .
v_gene: TRBV7-2
j_gene: TRBJ1-2

CDR3aa: CASSPGGRGVDNEQFF
CDR3nt: TGCGCCAGCAGCCCCGGCGGGCGGGGGGTCGACAATGAGCAGTTCTTC
d_gene: TRBD2
abundance: .
v_gene: TRBV4-1
j_gene: TRBJ2-1

CDR3aa: CASSKVRGQGKGYNEQFF
CDR3nt: TGTGCCAGCAGCAAAGTTAGGGGACAGGGGAAAGGCTACAATGAGCAGTTCTTC
d_gene: .
abundance: .
v_gene: TRBV21-1
j_gene: TRBJ2-1

CDR3aa: CASSPDSTYEQYF
CDR3nt: TGCGCCAGCAGCCCTGACAGCACCTACGAGCAGTACTTC
d_gene: .
abundance: .
v_gene: TRBV5-1
j_gene: TRBJ2-7

CDR3aa: CASSVGSGSYNEQFF
CDR3nt: TGTGCCAGCAGCGTAGGGTCCGGTTCCTACAATGAGCAGTTCTTC
d_gene: .
abundance: .
v_gene: TRBV9
j_gene: TRBJ2-1

CDR3aa: CASSAAGTGFYEQYF
CDR3nt: TGCGCCAGCAGCGCCGCCGGGACAGGGTTCTACGAGCAGTACTTC
d_gene: TRBD1
abundance: once
v_gene: TRBV5-1
j_gene: TRBJ2-7

CDR3aa: CASSIDRVQSYEQYF
CDR3nt: TGCGCCAGCAGCATCGACCGGGTCCAGTCCTACGAGCAGTACTTC
d_gene: .
abundance: .
v_gene: TRBV5-1
j_gene: TRBJ2-7

CDR3aa: CASSFLTSGGNEQFF
CDR3nt: TGTGCCAGCAGCTTTCTGACTAGCGGGGGCAATGAGCAGTTCTTC
d_gene: TRBD2
abundance: .
v_gene: TRBV11-2
j_gene: TRBJ2-1

CDR3aa: CASTPPVGNEQFF
CDR3nt: TGTGCCAGTACTCCTCCCGTCGGCAATGAGCAGTTCTTC
d_gene: .
abundance: .
v_gene: TRBV9
j_gene: TRBJ2-1

CDR3aa: CASSSVQGLNSPLHF
CDR3nt: TGTGCCAGCAGCTCGGTCCAGGGTCTAAATTCACCCCTCCACTTT
d_gene: .
abundance: .
v_gene: TRBV5-6
j_gene: TRBJ1-6

CDR3aa: CASSPNFRTSGRMTDTQYF
CDR3nt: TGTGCCAGCAGTCCCAACTTCCGGACTAGCGGGAGGATGACAGATACGCAGTATTTT
d_gene: TRBD2
abundance: .
v_gene: TRBV6-4
j_gene: TRBJ2-3

CDR3aa: CASSLDGRANEQYF
CDR3nt: TGTGCCAGCAGCTTGGACGGGAGGGCAAACGAGCAGTACTTC
d_gene: TRBD2
abundance: .
v_gene: TRBV5-4
j_gene: TRBJ2-7

CDR3aa: CASSLWGTGWYGQYF
CDR3nt: TGTGCCAGCAGTTTATGGGGGACAGGGTGGTACGGGCAGTACTTC
d_gene: TRBD1
abundance: .
v_gene: TRBV28
j_gene: TRBJ2-7

CDR3aa: CASSEGTSYEQYF
CDR3nt: TGTGCCAGCAGTGAGGGGACTAGTTACGAGCAGTACTTC
d_gene: TRBD2
abundance: once
v_gene: TRBV6-1
j_gene: TRBJ2-7